These 16 T cell receptor beta chains share one sample of origin, sequenced in a study of blood T cell repertoires in COVID-19. Sequenced by immunoSEQ multiplex PCR; TCRdb stores in-frame clones only, minus some. Here the sample spans 250,000 to 300,000 clones, around 87% being singletons. The sequenced sample consisted of peripheral blood. The source of these receptors is a woman between 50 and 59 years old who had recovered from COVID-19.

The J gene is TRBJ2-5, the V gene TRBV6-2 or TRBV6-3, with a tentative D call TRBD2 (5 bases). V was shortened by 6 bases and J by 5 bases, with 10 bases between the two germline ends. The length of the CDR3 is 12 residues. CDR1 and CDR2 from the germline V gene are MNHEY and SVGEGT. CDR3 coding DNA: TGTGCCAGCAGCCCTAGCTGGGAGACCCAGTACTTC. Translating gives CASSPSWETQYF.

The CDR3 DNA sequence: TGTGCCAGCAGCCCCCTACTCAGCGGGGGGGAAGATACGCAGTATTTT. Translated, it gives CASSPLLSGGEDTQYF. This sequence joins TRBV7-2 and TRBJ2-3, with 10 bases lining up with TRBD2. The CDR3 has 16 amino acids. Germline V gene sequence: CDR1 SGHTA, CDR2 FQGNSA. V was pared by 5 bases and J by 5 bases, with 10 bases of the junction left unmatched.

The chain carries TRBV11-1 and TRBJ2-1, with 8 nucleotides matching TRBD2. Trimming at V came to 7 bases and at J to 0 bases, leaving 5 bases not matched to a gene. Looked up from germline, CDR1 is SGHAT and CDR2 is FQDESV (reference sequence). The CDR3 loop spans 15 amino acids. The CDR3 sequence is CASTRRGGSYNEQFF. CDR3 nucleotide sequence: TGTGCCAGCACCCGTCGGGGGGGCTCCTACAATGAGCAGTTCTTC.

This sequence joins TRBV30 and TRBJ1-1, with a possible D match to TRBD1 (6 bases). Germline V gene sequence: CDR1 GTSNPN, CDR2 SVGIG (reference sequence). CDR3 length equals 15 residues. The CDR3 region has the DNA TGTGCGCAAACCTTTTCGGGACACTTGAACACTGAAGCTTTCTTT. Protein: CAQTFSGHLNTEAFF.

The chain has TRBV7-9 and TRBJ1-2; tentatively, D is TRBD1 (6 bases). CDR1 is SEHNR and CDR2 is FQNEAQ in the germline V gene (reference sequence). The CDR3 has 16 amino acids. V lost 5 bases and J lost 7, with 23 bases in between. The CDR3 loop reads CASSTLIRGALSGYTF. The CDR3 DNA follows: TGTGCCAGCAGCACCCTTATACGGGGGGCGCTTAGTGGCTACACCTTC.

In DNA, the CDR3 is TGCGCCAGCCGGACCCTCCCCGGGGGACTGCTTCCTCGTGGAAACACCATATATTTT. Protein: CASRTLPGGLLPRGNTIYF. The chain uses TRBV5-1 and TRBJ1-3; tentative D call: TRBD1 (5 bases). The CDR3 length is 19 residues. Trimming shortened V by 7 bases and J by 3 bases, and 29 bases separated the two germline ends. Germline V lookup: CDR1 SGHRS, CDR2 YFSETQ.

This sequence joins TRBV6-2 or TRBV6-3 and TRBJ2-3; 12 bases fit TRBD2. The length of the CDR3 is 15 residues. The trim removed 5 bases at V and 2 bases at J, leaving 2 bases unmatched. Germline CDR1 reads MNHEY; CDR2 reads SVGEGT. The CDR3 loop is CASSRLAGDTDTQYF. The DNA for the CDR3 is TGTGCCAGCAGTCGACTAGCGGGGGACACAGATACGCAGTATTTT.

This clone was found a few times. This sequence joins TRBV6-6 and TRBJ1-4; D uncertain. Per germline, CDR1 MNHNY and CDR2 SVGAGI (reference sequence). The CDR3 extends over 12 amino acids. V was clipped by 8 bases and J by 7 bases, with 11 bases between them. As DNA, the CDR3 is TGTGCCAGCGGAGACCGCGGTGAAAAACTGTTTTTT. Protein: CASGDRGEKLFF.

This chain uses TRBV5-1 with TRBJ2-3; possibly TRBD2 for D (7 bases). The V gene's germline CDR1 is SGHRS and CDR2 YFSETQ. The V end was cut by 0 bases, the J end by 6 bases, with 20 bases between. This CDR3 is built from 17 residues. The CDR3 DNA sequence: TGCGCCAGCAGCTTGGAGGGAGGGGGAGGGCCGAAGGATACGCAGTATTTT. Translating gives CASSLEGGGGPKDTQYF.

The CDR3 reads CASSLSSGYGYTF. DNA of the CDR3: TGCGCCAGCAGCTTGTCCTCCGGCTATGGCTACACCTTC. V and J are TRBV5-1 and TRBJ1-2; D is undetermined. Trimming stripped 1 base from V and 4 bases from J, with 8 bases between. Germline V gene sequence: CDR1 SGHRS, CDR2 YFSETQ. The CDR3 is 13 amino acids.

This chain uses TRBV4-1 with TRBJ1-2; D remains unclear. CDR1 is MGHRA and CDR2 is YSYEKL in the germline V gene. V was shortened by 0 bases and J by 5 bases, with 13 bases between the two germline ends. The CDR3 has 15 residues. The CDR3 region has the DNA TGCGCCAGCAGCCAAGATCCGGGAACTTCTTATGGCTACACCTTC. This sequence encodes CASSQDPGTSYGYTF.

This clone was observed a single time. This chain links TRBV5-1 with TRBJ1-2; D uncertain. The CDR3 consists of 14 residues. Per germline, CDR1 SGHRS and CDR2 YFSETQ. V was clipped by 0 bases and J by 8 bases, with 14 bases between them. CDR3 in amino acids: CASSLGEGSSGYTF. The DNA of the CDR3 is TGCGCCAGCAGCTTGGGGGAGGGTTCAAGCGGCTACACCTTC.

The chain employs TRBV20-1 and TRBJ2-5, with D unresolved. V lost 3 bases and J 5 bases, leaving 16 bases between the germline ends. In germline, CDR1 is DFQATT, CDR2 SNEGSKA (reference sequence). The CDR3 runs 14 residues. CDR3 in DNA: TGCAGTGCTAGTGTCGTAGCTTACGGGGAGACCCAGTACTTC. This sequence encodes CSASVVAYGETQYF.

The V call is TRBV15, the J call TRBJ2-5, with D maybe TRBD2 (7 bases). This CDR3 contains 15 residues. The V end lost 9 bases, the J end lost 5 bases, and 22 bases lay between the germline ends. Germline CDR1 LNHNV, CDR2 YYDKDF (reference sequence). The CDR3 DNA sequence: TGTGCCACGGCCGGGAGCCTAGGGGGAGGGGAGACCCAGTACTTC. This translates into CATAGSLGGGETQYF.

The rearrangement uses TRBV30 and TRBJ1-5; no reliable D call. This CDR3 contains 16 residues. The V and J ends lost 4 bases and 2 bases respectively, with 18 bases between them. The germline gives CDR1 GTSNPN, CDR2 SVGIG (reference sequence). The CDR3 bases are TGTGCCTGGAACCCCGGGGTAGGGCGAGGCAATCAGCCCCAGCATTTT. It is translated as CAWNPGVGRGNQPQHF.

The V gene is TRBV9, the J gene TRBJ1-2; 9 positions match TRBD1. The V segment lost 4 bases and the J segment 7 bases; nucleotides outside the gene matches: 8. The CDR3 loop spans 14 amino acids. Per germline, CDR1 SGDLS and CDR2 YYNGEE. CDR3 DNA: TGTGCCAGCAGCCCCCAACAGGGGGCGGGTGGCTACACCTTC. Protein product: CASSPQQGAGGYTF.